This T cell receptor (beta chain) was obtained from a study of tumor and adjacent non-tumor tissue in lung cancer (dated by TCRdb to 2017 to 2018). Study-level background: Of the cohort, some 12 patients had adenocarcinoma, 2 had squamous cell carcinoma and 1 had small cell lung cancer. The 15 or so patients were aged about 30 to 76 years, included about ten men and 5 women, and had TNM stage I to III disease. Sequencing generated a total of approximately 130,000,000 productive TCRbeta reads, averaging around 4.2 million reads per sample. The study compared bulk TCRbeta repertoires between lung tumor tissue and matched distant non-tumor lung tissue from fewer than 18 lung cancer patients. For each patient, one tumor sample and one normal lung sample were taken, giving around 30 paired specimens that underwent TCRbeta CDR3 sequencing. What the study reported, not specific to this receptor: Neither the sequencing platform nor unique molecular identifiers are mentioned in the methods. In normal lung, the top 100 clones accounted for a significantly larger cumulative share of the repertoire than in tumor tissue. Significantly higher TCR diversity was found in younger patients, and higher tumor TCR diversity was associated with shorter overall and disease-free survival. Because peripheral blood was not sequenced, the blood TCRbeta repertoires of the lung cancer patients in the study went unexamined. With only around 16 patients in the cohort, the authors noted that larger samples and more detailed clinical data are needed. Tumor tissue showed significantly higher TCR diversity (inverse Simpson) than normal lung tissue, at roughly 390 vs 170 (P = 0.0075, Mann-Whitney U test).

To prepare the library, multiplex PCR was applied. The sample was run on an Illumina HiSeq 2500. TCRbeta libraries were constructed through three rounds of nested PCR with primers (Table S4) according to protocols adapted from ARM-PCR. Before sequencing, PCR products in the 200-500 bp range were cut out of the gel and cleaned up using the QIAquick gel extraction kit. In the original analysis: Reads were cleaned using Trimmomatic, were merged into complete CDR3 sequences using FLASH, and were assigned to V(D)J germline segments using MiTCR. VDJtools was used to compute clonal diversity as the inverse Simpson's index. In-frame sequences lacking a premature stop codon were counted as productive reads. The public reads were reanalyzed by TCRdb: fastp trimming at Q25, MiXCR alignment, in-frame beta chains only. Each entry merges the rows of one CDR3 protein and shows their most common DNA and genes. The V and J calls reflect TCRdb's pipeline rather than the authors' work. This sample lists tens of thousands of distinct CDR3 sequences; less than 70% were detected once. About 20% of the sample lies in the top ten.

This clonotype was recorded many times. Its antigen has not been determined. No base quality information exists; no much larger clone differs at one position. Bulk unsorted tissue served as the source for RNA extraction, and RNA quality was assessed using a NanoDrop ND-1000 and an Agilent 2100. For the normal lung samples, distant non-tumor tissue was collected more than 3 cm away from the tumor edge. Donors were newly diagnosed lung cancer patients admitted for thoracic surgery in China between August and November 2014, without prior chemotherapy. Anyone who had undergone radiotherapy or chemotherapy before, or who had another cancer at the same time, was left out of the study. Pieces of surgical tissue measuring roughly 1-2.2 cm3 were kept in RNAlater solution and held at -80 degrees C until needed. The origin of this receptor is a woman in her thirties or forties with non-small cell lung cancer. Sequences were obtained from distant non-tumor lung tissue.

Here the CDR3 is given as CAWKRTGTEAFF. The DNA reads TGTGCCTGGAAAAGGACGGGCACTGAAGCTTTCTTT. Recombination linked TRBV30 to TRBJ1-1, with the D segment identity uncertain. Deletion took 4 bases off V and 4 bases off J, with a span of 10 bases between the germline ends. CDR1 GTSNPN and CDR2 SVGIG were looked up in the germline V gene (reference sequence). Its CDR3 holds 12 amino acids, cysteine through phenylalanine. The DNA shown is the 36-base CDR3, in frame from base 1.